This T cell receptor (beta chain) emerged from a study of OX40 agonist ivuxolimab in advanced cancers. For the wider study: Ivuxolimab, which targeted the costimulatory receptor OX40 (CD134), was an agonistic, fully human IgG2 monoclonal antibody. The point of sequencing TCRbeta in the periphery was to test whether ivuxolimab changed TCR sequence diversity and drove clonal T-cell expansion. Partial responses were achieved by three dose-escalation patients, of whom one had hepatocellular carcinoma and two had cutaneous melanoma. The dose-escalation cohort was approximately 83% male with a mean age of about 60 years, ranging from roughly 20 to 80. Of the 50 to 55 patients in dose escalation, about 20 had hepatocellular carcinoma, some 15 had melanoma, 9 had renal cell carcinoma and 9 had head and neck cancer. Prior anti-PD-1, anti-PD-L1 or anti-CTLA-4 therapy was permitted, and checkpoint inhibitors had been received by around 40% of dose-escalation patients. The paper reports the monotherapy dose-escalation portion (N of about 52 patients) of the phase I ivuxolimab trial. Intravenous ivuxolimab was administered to patients every 2 weeks at six dose levels: 0.01, 0.1, 0.3, 1.5, 3 and 10 mg/kg. Findings and caveats that apply to the study as a whole: Low levels of normalized T-cell clonal expansion were also seen in some patients who did not respond. After ivuxolimab, expanded clones were on average more numerous among CD8+ T cells than among CD4+ T cells. The antigen specificity of the peripheral T cells that underwent clonal expansion was not determined. At doses of 0.1 to 3.0 mg/kg, clonal expansion of both CD4+ and CD8+ blood T cells was observed from baseline to week 6. In the 0.1-3.0 mg/kg groups, partial responders were among the patients with the lowest normalized peripheral clonal expansion, particularly in CD8+ T cells.

The sample holds a few counts of this clone. This receptor's antigen is unknown. Base qualities are not recorded, but no much larger clone differs from it by a single base. Patients with a history of autoimmune disease or receiving systemic immunosuppression were excluded from the trial. In every dose cohort, peripheral blood was drawn for TCR sequencing at baseline, cycle 4 day 1, and cycle 7 day 1. Samples were obtained from an open-label, multicenter, first-in-human phase I dose-escalation trial of ivuxolimab. Adults with locally advanced or metastatic melanoma, renal cell carcinoma, hepatocellular carcinoma or head and neck squamous cell carcinoma were enrolled in the trial. Before TCR sequencing, CD4+ and CD8+ T cells were separately sorted from peripheral blood. Genomic DNA was extracted from sorted cells for sequencing of the TCRbeta CDR3 region. The immunoSEQ Assay was used to sequence the TCRbeta CDR3 regions. The table was pulled from immuneACCESS by TCRdb, which kept in-frame rearrangements only. Such tables lose some clones; where checked, under half of the loss comes from unresolved V genes, and the rest has no known cause. The sample yields some 100,000 clones; 80% to 85% were counted once. Of the sample, around 1.1% is held by the ten largest clones.

The CDR3 starts with the cysteine, ends with the phenylalanine, and has 13 residues. Only the CDR3 part of the read is kept: 39 bases, read in frame from the first base. V trim: 6 bases; J trim: 3 bases; unmatched bases: 3. The germline V gene encodes CDR1 SNHLY and CDR2 FYNNEI. This TCR derives from an adult with an advanced solid tumor such as melanoma, head and neck, liver or kidney cancer. Sequenced here: CD4+ or CD8+ T cells sorted from blood, sampled in a trial of the OX40 agonist ivuxolimab. The rearrangement joined TRBV2 to TRBJ1-2, with 8 bases in between that match TRBD1. The CDR3 in this case is CASRQQGDYGYTF. In nucleotide form, the sequence is TGTGCCAGCAGACAACAGGGGGACTATGGCTACACCTTC.